This T cell receptor (beta chain) derives from a study of blood T cell repertoires in COVID-19. On the study more broadly: COVID-19 samples collected from the United States, Italy and Spain covered acute and convalescent phases.

In the study's own analysis: Reference gene primer amplification gave nucleated cell count estimates. Produced via immunoSEQ multiplex PCR; TCRdb's table is partial and in-frame only. V, J and clone size reflect that table, while D and trimming were determined from the DNA. Of about 20,000 clones in the sample, approximately 90% were seen once. Trimming pared 0 bases from V and 11 bases from J, leaving 17 bases between. The CDR3 loop spans 14 amino acids. Germline V lookup: CDR1 SGHDT, CDR2 YYEEEE. This rearrangement joins TRBV5-6 to TRBJ1-1; TRBD1 is a possible D gene (6 bases). The material sequenced was peripheral blood. The receptor's source is a man aged 50 or older with active COVID-19. CDR3 in DNA: TGTGCCAGCAGCTTGGGTCCAGGGGCCTCTCAGGCTTTCTTT. This codes for CASSLGPGASQAFF.